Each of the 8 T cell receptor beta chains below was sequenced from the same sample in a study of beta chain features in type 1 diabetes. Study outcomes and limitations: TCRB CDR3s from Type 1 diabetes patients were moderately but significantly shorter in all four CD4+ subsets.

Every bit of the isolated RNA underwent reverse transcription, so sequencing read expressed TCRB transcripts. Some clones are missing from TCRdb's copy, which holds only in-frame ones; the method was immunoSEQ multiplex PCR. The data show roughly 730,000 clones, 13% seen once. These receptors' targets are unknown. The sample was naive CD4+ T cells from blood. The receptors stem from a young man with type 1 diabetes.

The CDR3 DNA sequence: TGTGCCAGCAGCTTTACTGCCTACGAGCAGTACTTC. This sequence encodes CASSFTAYEQYF. The V call is TRBV7-9, the J call TRBJ2-7; no definite D call. Germline V gene data show CDR1 as SEHNR and CDR2 as FQNEAQ (reference sequence). This CDR3 has 12 residues. V lost 3 bases to trimming and J lost 2 bases, with 5 bases between them.

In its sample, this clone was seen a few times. The CDR3 loop is CASSLDLSGGATQYF. The CDR3 DNA follows: TGTGCCAGCAGCTTGGATTTGAGCGGGGGAGCGACCCAGTACTTC. The V gene is TRBV5-4, the J gene TRBJ2-5; 8 positions match TRBD2. The V gene's germline CDR1 is SGHNT and CDR2 YYREEE (reference sequence). After removal of 0 bases from V and 7 bases from J, the junction contained 8 bases not matched to a gene. The length of the CDR3 is 15 residues.

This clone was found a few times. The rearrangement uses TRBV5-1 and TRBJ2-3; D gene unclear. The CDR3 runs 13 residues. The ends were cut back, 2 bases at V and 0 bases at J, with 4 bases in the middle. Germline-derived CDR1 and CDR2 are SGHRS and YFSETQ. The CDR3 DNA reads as TGCGCCAGCAGCTTTAGGAGCACAGATACGCAGTATTTT. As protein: CASSFRSTDTQYF.

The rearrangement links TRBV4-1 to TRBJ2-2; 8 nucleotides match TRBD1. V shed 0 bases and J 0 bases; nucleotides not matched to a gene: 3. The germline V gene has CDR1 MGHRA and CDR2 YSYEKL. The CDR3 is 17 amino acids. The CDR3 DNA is TGCGCCAGCAGCCAAGAACGGACAGGGACGAACACCGGGGAGCTGTTTTTT. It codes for CASSQERTGTNTGELFF.

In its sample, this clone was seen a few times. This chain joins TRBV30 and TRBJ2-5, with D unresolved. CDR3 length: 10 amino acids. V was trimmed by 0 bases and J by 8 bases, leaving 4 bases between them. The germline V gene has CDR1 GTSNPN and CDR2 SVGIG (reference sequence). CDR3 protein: CAWSVVTQYF. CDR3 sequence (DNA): TGTGCCTGGAGTGTAGTAACCCAGTACTTC.

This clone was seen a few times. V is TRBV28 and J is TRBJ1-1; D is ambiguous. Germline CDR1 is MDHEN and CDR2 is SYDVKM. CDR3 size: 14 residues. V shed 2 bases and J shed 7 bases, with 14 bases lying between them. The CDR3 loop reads CASSLSLSTSEAFF. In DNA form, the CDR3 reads TGTGCCAGCAGTTTAAGCCTTTCAACGAGTGAAGCTTTCTTT.

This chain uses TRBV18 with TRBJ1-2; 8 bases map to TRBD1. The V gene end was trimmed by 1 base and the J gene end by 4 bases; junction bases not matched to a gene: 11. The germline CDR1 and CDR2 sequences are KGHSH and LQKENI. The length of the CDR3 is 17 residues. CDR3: CASSPQDWGTGGYGYTF. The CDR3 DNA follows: TGTGCCAGCTCACCACAAGATTGGGGCACAGGGGGCTATGGCTACACCTTC.

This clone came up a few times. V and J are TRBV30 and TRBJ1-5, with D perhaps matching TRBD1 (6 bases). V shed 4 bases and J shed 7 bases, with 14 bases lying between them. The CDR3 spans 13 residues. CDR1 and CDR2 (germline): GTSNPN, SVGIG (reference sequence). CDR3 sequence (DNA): TGTGCCTGGAATACAGGGTGGGGCCAGCCCCAGCATTTT. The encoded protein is CAWNTGWGQPQHF. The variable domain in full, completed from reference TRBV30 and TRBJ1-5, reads SQTIHQWPATLVQPVGSPLSLECTVEGTSNPNLYWYRQAAGRGLQLLFYSVGIGQISSEVPQNLSASRPQDRQFILSSKKLLLSDSGFYLCAWNTGWGQPQHFGDGTRLSIL.